The T cell receptor (beta chain) under discussion was sequenced for a study of T cell changes during pregnancy in multiple sclerosis. The method was immunoSEQ multiplex PCR; TCRdb's version includes in-frame clones alone and lacks a portion of them. The data hold more than 55,000 clones, with roughly 93% observed a single time. Losses at the gene ends were 8 bases for V and 0 bases for J; bases not matched to a gene: 1. This CDR3 contains 13 residues. Germline values: CDR1 SNHLY, CDR2 FYNNEI. This chain links TRBV2 with TRBJ1-1, with 9 bases matching TRBD1. This specimen consisted of peripheral blood, obtained in the second trimester of pregnancy. The TCR was taken from a female donor with multiple sclerosis, enrolled in a pregnancy study. CDR3 protein: CASGTGLNTEAFF. Written as DNA, the CDR3 is TGTGCCAGCGGGACAGGGCTGAACACTGAAGCTTTCTTT.